These 7 T cell receptor beta chains share one sample of origin, sequenced in a study of blood T cell repertoires in COVID-19. Sequenced by immunoSEQ multiplex PCR; TCRdb stores in-frame clones only, minus some. The profile covers fewer than 15,000 clones, with around nine tenths appearing a single time and approximately 2.5% taken by the ten largest. Source material: peripheral blood. The receptors originated from a human donor in a cohort sampled during active COVID-19.

The chain joins TRBV3-1 (or the pseudogene TRBV3-2) to TRBJ2-3; 12 bases match TRBD2. After removal of 2 bases from V and 0 bases from J, the junction contained 12 bases not matched to a gene. CDR1 and CDR2 from the germline V gene are LGHDT and YNNKEL (reference sequence). The CDR3 spans 20 residues. CDR3 nucleotide sequence: TGTGCCAGCAGCCAAAACGGCCGACTAGCGGGGGCTATTAGCACAGATACGCAGTATTTT. Translation: CASSQNGRLAGAISTDTQYF.

V usage is TRBV9 and J usage is TRBJ2-3; 8 positions match TRBD1. V lost 4 bases, J lost 5 bases, and 9 bases stayed unmatched. Per germline, CDR1 SGDLS and CDR2 YYNGEE. This CDR3 comprises 15 residues. The CDR3 sequence is CASSPQDRAQDTQYF. Here the CDR3 DNA reads TGTGCCAGCAGCCCCCAGGACAGGGCTCAAGATACGCAGTATTTT.

V gene TRBV7-9 combines with J gene TRBJ1-2; a possible D gene is TRBD1 (5 bases). Germline lookup yields CDR1 SEHNR and CDR2 FQNEAQ (reference sequence). The CDR3 contains 14 residues. The V and J ends lost 3 bases and 4 bases respectively, with 12 bases between them. The CDR3 coding sequence is TGTGCCAGCAGCTTCGGGGGAGTTGGCTATGGCTACACCTTC. Residues: CASSFGGVGYGYTF.

The chain links TRBV7-9 to TRBJ2-5, with 7 bases aligning to TRBD2. V gave up 1 base and J gave up 2 bases; unmatched junction bases: 7. The CDR3 is 16 residues long. Per the germline V gene, CDR1 is SEHNR and CDR2 is FQNEAQ (reference sequence). The CDR3 protein is CASSLVAAGMQETQYF. The CDR3 DNA sequence: TGTGCCAGCAGCTTAGTAGCAGCGGGGATGCAAGAGACCCAGTACTTC.

This clone turned up a few times. The rearrangement joins TRBV7-8 to TRBJ1-5; perhaps TRBD1 as D (6 bases). The CDR3 totals 14 residues. The germline CDR1 and CDR2 sequences are SGHVS and FQNEAQ. Trimming shortened V by 1 base and J by 7 bases, and 11 bases separated the two germline ends. The CDR3 DNA follows: TGTGCCAGCAGCTTAGTGGGGGGGCGACAGCCCCAGCATTTT. It yields the protein CASSLVGGRQPQHF.

The rearrangement joins TRBV19 to TRBJ1-3, with 7 bases identical to TRBD1. CDR3 length: 15 amino acids. Trimming removed 10 bases from V and 0 bases from J; junction bases left unmatched: 9. From germline, CDR1 is LNHDA and CDR2 SQIVND (reference sequence). The CDR3 sequence: CATRDSAFSGNTIYF. CDR3 bases: TGTGCCACTAGGGACAGCGCATTCTCTGGAAACACCATATATTTT.

This clone was seen more than once but under ten times. The chain carries TRBV9 and TRBJ2-2; D uncertain. V shed 0 bases and J shed 0 bases, with 6 bases lying between them. Germline loops: CDR1 SGDLS, CDR2 YYNGEE. This CDR3 contains 15 residues. Here the CDR3 reads CASSVASANTGELFF. CDR3 coding DNA: TGTGCCAGCAGCGTAGCCAGTGCGAACACCGGGGAGCTGTTTTTT.